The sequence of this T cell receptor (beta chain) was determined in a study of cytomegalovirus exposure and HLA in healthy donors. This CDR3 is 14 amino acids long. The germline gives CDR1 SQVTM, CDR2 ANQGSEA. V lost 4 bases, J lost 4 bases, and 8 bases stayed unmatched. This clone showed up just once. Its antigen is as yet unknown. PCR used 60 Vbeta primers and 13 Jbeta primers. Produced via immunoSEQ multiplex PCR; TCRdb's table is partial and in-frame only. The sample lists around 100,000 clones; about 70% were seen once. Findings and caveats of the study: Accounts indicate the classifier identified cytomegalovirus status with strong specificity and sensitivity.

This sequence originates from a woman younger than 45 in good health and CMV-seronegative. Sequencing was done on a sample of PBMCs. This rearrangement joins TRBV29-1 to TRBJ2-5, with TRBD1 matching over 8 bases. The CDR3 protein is CSVVEQGAGETQYF. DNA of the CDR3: TGCAGCGTTGTGGAGCAGGGGGCCGGAGAGACCCAGTACTTC.